This T cell receptor beta chain was recovered during a study of blood T cell repertoires in COVID-19. Study at large: Spain, Italy and the United States supplied samples that represented acute and convalescent COVID-19. PBMCs, B-cell-depleted T cells, or T cells provided the cDNA or gDNA that made up the material.

The germline V gene has CDR1 MDHEN and CDR2 SYDVKM. The length of the CDR3 is 14 residues. J lost 5 bases, V lost 7 bases, and 4 bases had no gene match. Study processing details: From reference gene primer amplification, estimates of nucleated cell counts were derived. Here immunoSEQ multiplex PCR was the method, and the copy in TCRdb shows in-frame clones only, minus some. V and J calls and clone size are given by that table; D and trimming were obtained from the DNA. The table has about 140,000 clones, 81% seen once. The chain joins TRBV28 to TRBJ1-5; 11 bases agree with TRBD1. The sample comprised peripheral blood. The receptor was derived from a human donor in a cohort sampled during active COVID-19. This chain's CDR3 is CASTRTGGYQPQHF. The DNA for the CDR3 is TGTGCCAGCACCAGGACAGGGGGCTATCAGCCCCAGCATTTT.